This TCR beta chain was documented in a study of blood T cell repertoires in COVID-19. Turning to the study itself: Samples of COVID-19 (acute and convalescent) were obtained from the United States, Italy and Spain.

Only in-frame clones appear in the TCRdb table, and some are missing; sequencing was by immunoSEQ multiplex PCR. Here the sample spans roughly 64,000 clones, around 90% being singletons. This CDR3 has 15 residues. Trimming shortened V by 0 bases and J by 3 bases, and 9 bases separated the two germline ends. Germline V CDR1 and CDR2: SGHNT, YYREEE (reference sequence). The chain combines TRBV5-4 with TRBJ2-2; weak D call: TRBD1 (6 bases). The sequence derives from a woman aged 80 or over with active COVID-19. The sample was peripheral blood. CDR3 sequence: CASSLARGYTGELFF. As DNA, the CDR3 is TGTGCCAGCAGCTTGGCCAGGGGATACACCGGGGAGCTGTTTTTT.